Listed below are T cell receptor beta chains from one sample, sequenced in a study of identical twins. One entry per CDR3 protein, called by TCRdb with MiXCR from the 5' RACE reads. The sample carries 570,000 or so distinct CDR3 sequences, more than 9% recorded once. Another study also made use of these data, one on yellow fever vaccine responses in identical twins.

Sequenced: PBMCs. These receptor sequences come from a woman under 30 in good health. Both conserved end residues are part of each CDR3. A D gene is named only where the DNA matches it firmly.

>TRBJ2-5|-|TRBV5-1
CASSLAVVTQETQYF
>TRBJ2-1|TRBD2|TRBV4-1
CASSQVPRGSGSSYNEQFF
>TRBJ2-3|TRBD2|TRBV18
CASSGGGSDTQYF
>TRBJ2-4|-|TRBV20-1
CSAPNEGANIQYF
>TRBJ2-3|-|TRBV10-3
CAIRQNSGTDTQYF
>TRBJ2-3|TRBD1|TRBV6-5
CASRPHGQGKTDTQYF
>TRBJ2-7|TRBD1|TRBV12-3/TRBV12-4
CASSSPPTGGYEQYF
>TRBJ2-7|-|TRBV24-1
CATSDAGRDEQYF
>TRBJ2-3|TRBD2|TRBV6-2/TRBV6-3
CASSRPGLATDTQYF
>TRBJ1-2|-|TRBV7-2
CASSPREGGGYTF
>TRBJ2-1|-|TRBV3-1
CASSLGGGFYNEQFF
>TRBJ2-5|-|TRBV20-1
CSALQVFQETQYF
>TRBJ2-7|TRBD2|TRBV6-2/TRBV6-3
CASTPLLGLAENYEQYF
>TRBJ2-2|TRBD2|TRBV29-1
CSGSGRADAGELFF
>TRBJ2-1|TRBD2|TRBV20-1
CSASGTTRSGEQFF
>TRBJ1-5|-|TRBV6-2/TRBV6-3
CASIQDTSGSYQPQHF
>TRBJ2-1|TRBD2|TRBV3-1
CASSLRGGGDNEQFF
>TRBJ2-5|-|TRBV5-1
CASSRFSGSYQETQYF
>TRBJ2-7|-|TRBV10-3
CAISEWRQDSYEQYF
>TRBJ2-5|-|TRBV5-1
CASSLEGRVQETQYF
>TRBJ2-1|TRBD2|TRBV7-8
CASSLSLARLAPNEQFF
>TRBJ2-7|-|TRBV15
CATSSRVSSYEQYF
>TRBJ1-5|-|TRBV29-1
CSVVGGSLVSTQHF
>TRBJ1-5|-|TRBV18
CATPRRSELGDQPQHF
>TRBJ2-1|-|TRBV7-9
CASRFEVYEQFF
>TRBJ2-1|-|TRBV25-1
CASSLSPYEQFF
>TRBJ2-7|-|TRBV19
CASSTSLPSYEQYF
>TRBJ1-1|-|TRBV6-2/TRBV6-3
CASSYLRQVRLNTEAFF